The clone carrying this TCR beta chain was observed once. With V trimmed by 3 bases and J by 6 bases, 6 bases remained unmatched. This CDR3 is 16 amino acids long. Germline-derived CDR1 and CDR2 are LGHDT and YNNKEL (reference sequence). Sequencing used immunoSEQ multiplex PCR; TCRdb keeps in-frame clones, though not all of them. The sample consists of some 450,000 clones, roughly 89% of them appearing once. These data are taken from a study of blood T cell repertoires in COVID-19. Study-wide context: Samples taken during acute and convalescent COVID-19 were collected in the United States, Italy and Spain.

Seattle enrolled patients during active infection and tracked them longitudinally. The receptor's source is a man aged 18 to 30 with COVID-19, enrolled during active disease. Sequenced input: peripheral blood. The chain couples TRBV3-1 (or the pseudogene TRBV3-2) to TRBJ2-1, with TRBD1 matching over 12 bases. The CDR3 coding sequence is TGTGCCAGCAGCCAGGCGGGACAGGGGGCCCTCAATGAGCAGTTCTTC. It translates to CASSQAGQGALNEQFF.